The 5 T cell receptor beta chains presented below share a single source sample, sequenced in a study of cytomegalovirus exposure and HLA in healthy donors. The study ran its PCR with 60 Vbeta and 13 Jbeta primers. Sequencing was performed with immunoSEQ multiplex PCR; in TCRdb, only in-frame clones are kept and a portion is missing. The sample shows 110,000 or so clones, 70% to 80% of them seen only once. Sequencing was performed on PBMCs. These receptor sequences come from a woman aged 35 to 49 in good health and CMV-seropositive.

This clone was recorded a few times. This sequence joins TRBV5-4 and TRBJ2-5; 7 bases match TRBD2. CDR3 size: 14 residues. The germline CDR1 and CDR2 sequences are SGHNT and YYREEE (reference sequence). With 2 bases clipped from V and 4 bases from J, the junction kept 5 bases outside the gene matches. CDR3 bases: TGTGCCAGCAGCTTTGGCGGGAGAAGAGAGACCCAGTACTTC. It codes for CASSFGGRRETQYF.

Points on this clone: Germline is not matched at one junction end, which may reflect a read error. The chain carries TRBV7-9 and TRBJ1-2; tentatively, D is TRBD1 (6 bases). From germline, CDR1 is SEHNR and CDR2 FQNEAQ (reference sequence). The length of the CDR3 is 17 residues. CDR3: CSSSFYGGPPSTAGYTF. The DNA of the CDR3 is TGTTCCAGCAGCTTCTACGGGGGGCCTCCCTCCACCGCTGGCTACACCTTC.

The chain recombines TRBV5-6 with TRBJ1-6; D uncertain. Trimming left V 1 base short and J 7 bases short, with 3 bases between. The CDR3 length is 12 residues. Germline CDR1 SGHDT, CDR2 YYEEEE. The CDR3 coding sequence is TGTGCCAGCAGCTTGCTCAATTCACCCCTCCACTTT. Amino acids: CASSLLNSPLHF.

The CDR3 sequence: CTGEDENHNYGYTF. In nucleotides, the CDR3 is TGTACGGGGGAGGACGAAAACCATAACTATGGCTACACCTTC. This rearrangement joins TRBV5-4 to TRBJ1-2; a weak D match, TRBD1 (5 bases). Germline assignment: CDR1 SGHNT and CDR2 YYREEE (reference sequence). CDR3 length equals 14 residues.

The chain couples TRBV5-1 to TRBJ2-3; no reliable D call. V lost 0 bases and J 0 bases, leaving 14 bases between the germline ends. Germline V gene sequence: CDR1 SGHRS, CDR2 YFSETQ. CDR3 length: 17 amino acids. DNA of the CDR3: TGCGCCAGCAGCTTGGATACTCAACTTAGCAGCACAGATACGCAGTATTTT. This sequence encodes CASSLDTQLSSTDTQYF.